This T cell receptor (beta chain) stems from a study of T cell repertoires in cytomegalovirus infection. About the study: HLA-B-restricted CMV epitopes that are well studied, plus recently identified HLA-C-restricted ones, were used by the study. Shared public TCR beta signatures pointed to both CMV infection and a matching HLA type.

Between the trimmed V and J ends, which lost 3 bases and 3 bases, there was a span of 16 bases. Germline loops: CDR1 SGHNT, CDR2 YYREEE (reference sequence). The CDR3 length is 16 residues. TCRdb reprocessed the reads via MiXCR and lists one record per CDR3 protein. The data show 450,000 to 600,000 distinct CDR3 sequences, around 35% seen once. This clonotype appeared a few times. What it recognizes is unknown. Study-level points and caveats: Clonotypes of TCR beta that were HLA-C-restricted and CMV-specific dominated the ex vivo response. Accumulated public TCR beta family frequency recognized individuals carrying CMV together with the relevant HLA.

Sequencing used cultured PBMCs, obtained from culture after CMV antigen stimulation. The chain joins TRBV5-4 to TRBJ1-3, with D hard to call. This receptor was identified in a human donor in good health (CMV status not recorded). Some clones in this sample may be carry-over from other donors' samples. DNA for the CDR3: TGTGCCAGCAGCTCTGGTCCGCCTGCATTTGGAAACACCATATATTTT. Residues: CASSSGPPAFGNTIYF.